One T cell receptor (beta chain) is described in this entry. The antigen remains undetermined. Between the trimmed V and J ends, which lost 6 bases and 2 bases, there was a span of 11 bases. Germline lookup yields CDR1 MDHEN and CDR2 SYDVKM. The CDR3 loop spans 13 amino acids. The method was immunoSEQ multiplex PCR; TCRdb's version includes in-frame clones alone and lacks a portion of them. The sample lists 50,000 or so clones, approximately 89% occurring once. On cycle 4 day 1 and cycle 7 day 1, as well as at baseline, blood was sampled. This entry comes from a study of OX40 agonist ivuxolimab in advanced cancers. Study-level information: Among those treated, three patients had partial responses, one with hepatocellular carcinoma and two with cutaneous melanoma.

Study outcomes and limitations: At 0.1 to 3.0 mg/kg and by week 6, clonal expansion occurred in CD4+ and CD8+ blood T cells.

The sequence was collected from an adult with an advanced solid tumor such as melanoma, head and neck, liver or kidney cancer. The chain recombines TRBV28 with TRBJ2-7; D could derive from TRBD1 or TRBD2 (5 bases each). The specimen was CD4+ or CD8+ T cells sorted from blood, collected in a trial of the OX40 agonist ivuxolimab. This CDR3 reads CASSSSGPYEQYV. In nucleotides, the CDR3 is TGTGCCAGCAGCTCCTCGGGGCCCTACGAGCAGTACGTC.